This is a list of T cell receptor beta chains from one sample in a study of T cell responses to AZD1222 COVID-19 vaccine. TCRdb's table, derived via immunoSEQ multiplex PCR, lists solely in-frame clones and lacks some. The table records 150,000 to 200,000 clones, more than 80% of them present only once. The source material was peripheral blood, sampled on day 0 of AZD1222 vaccination. These receptors were taken from an adult in good health. The CDR3 runs from the conserved cysteine through the conserved F or W.

v_call	j_call	cdr3_aa
TRBV18	TRBJ1-2	CASSPQGLYGYTF
TRBV19	TRBJ1-1	CASSIGGGVAEAFF
TRBV5-1	TRBJ2-3	CASSFLLAGYTDTQYF
TRBV5-8	TRBJ1-5	CASSFGEYQPQHF
TRBV5-4	TRBJ1-1	CASSLEAVLDTEAFF
TRBV6-2/TRBV6-3	TRBJ1-1	CASSYYGGNTEAFF
TRBV19	TRBJ1-5	CASSFRDRGDSNQPQHF
TRBV3-1/TRBV3-2	TRBJ1-6	CASSRRDRRNSPLHF
TRBV28	TRBJ1-5	CASSPGQGDQPQHF
TRBV5-1	TRBJ2-5	CASSSGPQETQYF
TRBV5-1	TRBJ1-6	CASSLVLGGGNNSPLHF
TRBV6-5	TRBJ1-2	CASSYTGTGDDGYTF
TRBV10-1	TRBJ1-1	CASRRGTGGEAFF
TRBV12-3/TRBV12-4	TRBJ1-1	CASSLEWFTEAFF
TRBV2	TRBJ1-4	CASSLRPIWREKLFF
TRBV5-8	TRBJ1-1	CASSLAVKWTGTNTEAFF
TRBV6-6	TRBJ1-6	CASSLTGENSPLHF